This TCR beta chain was retrieved from a study of blood T cell repertoires in COVID-19. Looking at the study overall: Researchers got acute and convalescent COVID-19 samples from the United States, Italy and Spain. PBMCs, B-cell-depleted T cells, or T cells provided the cDNA or gDNA that made up the material.

The CDR3 runs to 15 residues. Deletions cut 1 base from V and 2 bases from J, with 9 bases between. Germline assignment: CDR1 LNHDA and CDR2 SQIVND (reference sequence). Source study methods: Reference gene primer amplification in the assay estimated nucleated cell counts. Measured with immunoSEQ multiplex PCR; TCRdb has only the in-frame clones, and not every one. V and J calls and clone size are given by that table; D and trimming were obtained from the DNA. The sample consists of 180,000 or so clones, around 87% of them appearing once. The chain is built from TRBV19 and TRBJ1-5, with D perhaps TRBD1 (5 bases). The sequence derives from a man aged 40-50 years with active or convalescent COVID-19. The specimen sequenced was peripheral blood. The CDR3 region has the DNA TGTGCCAGTAGTATAGGGCAGGGCGGCAATCAGCCCCAGCATTTT. Translating gives CASSIGQGGNQPQHF.